The 24 T cell receptor beta chains presented below share a single source sample, sequenced in a study of shared clonotypes between healthy human individuals. Some clones are missing from TCRdb's copy, which holds only in-frame ones; the method was immunoSEQ multiplex PCR. Of just under 350,000 clones detected, more than 60% appear once; the ten largest clones hold less than 11%. Source material: memory CD4+ T cells sorted from blood. Subset given: CD45RA-negative fraction. Receptors originate from a man younger than 45 in good health.

The chain couples TRBV5-4 to TRBJ1-2, with TRBD1 as a possible D gene (6 bases). Germline assignment: CDR1 SGHNT and CDR2 YYREEE (reference sequence). This CDR3 spans 14 amino acids. V dropped 2 bases and J dropped 4 bases, with 12 bases sitting between them. The CDR3 loop is CASSLYREVYGYTF. CDR3 in DNA: TGTGCCAGCAGCTTATACAGGGAGGTCTATGGCTACACCTTC.

The rearrangement joins TRBV18 to TRBJ2-7; unclear D gene. From germline, CDR1 is KGHSH and CDR2 LQKENI. Trimming took 1 base from V and 0 from J, leaving 13 bases between them. CDR3 length: 16 residues. CDR3 bases: TGTGCCAGCTCACCACGGAGCCGGGTCAGCTCCTACGAGCAGTACTTC. Translating it yields CASSPRSRVSSYEQYF.

The V gene is TRBV7-9, the J gene TRBJ2-3, with 9 bases matching TRBD2. This CDR3 is 15 amino acids long. Looked up from germline, CDR1 is SEHNR and CDR2 is FQNEAQ (reference sequence). The V and J ends lost 4 bases and 1 base, in that order; junction bases with no gene match: 3. The CDR3 DNA reads TGTGCCAGCAGCTACTTAGCGGGAGGCACAGATACGCAGTATTTT. It yields the protein CASSYLAGGTDTQYF.

This chain uses TRBV4-1 with TRBJ2-7; D gene unclear. CDR1 is MGHRA and CDR2 is YSYEKL in the germline V gene. The CDR3 totals 11 residues. V lost 2 bases and J 3 bases, leaving 2 bases between the germline ends. The CDR3 loop reads CASSQNYEQYF. In DNA form, the CDR3 reads TGCGCCAGCAGCCAAAACTACGAGCAGTACTTC.

The genes are TRBV9 and TRBJ2-3; unclear D gene. Germline loops: CDR1 SGDLS, CDR2 YYNGEE. The CDR3 has 14 amino acids. Trimming stripped 0 bases from V and 0 bases from J, with 5 bases between. The CDR3 here is CASSVAHSTDTQYF. In nucleotides, the CDR3 is TGTGCCAGCAGCGTAGCCCACAGCACAGATACGCAGTATTTT.

The chain is built from TRBV9 and TRBJ2-1; the D is unclear. Between the trimmed V and J ends, which lost 0 bases and 9 bases, there was a span of 7 bases. Per the germline V gene, CDR1 is SGDLS and CDR2 is YYNGEE. There are 12 residues in the CDR3. CDR3 DNA: TGTGCCAGCAGCGTAGCTAACGGTGAGCAGTTCTTC. Translating it yields CASSVANGEQFF.

This clone has only one observation. This chain links TRBV2 with TRBJ2-1; possibly TRBD2 for D (5 bases). V dropped 8 bases and J dropped 14 bases, with 16 bases sitting between them. Germline CDR1 and CDR2: SNHLY and FYNNEI. The CDR3 has 11 amino acids. This CDR3 reads CASVTGMGEFF. The CDR3 region has the DNA TGTGCCAGCGTTACCGGGATGGGTGAGTTCTTC.

Concerning this clone: The germline gene is not matched at one end of the junction; a read error may be the cause. This sequence joins TRBV5-6 and TRBJ2-5; no reliable D call. The germline V gene encodes CDR1 SGHDT and CDR2 YYEEEE. The CDR3 length is 11 residues. CDR3 loop: CASSLGAKWDF. As DNA, the CDR3 is TGTGCCAGCAGCTTGGGGGCTAAATGGGACTTC.

A word on this clone: One junction end does not reproduce the germline sequence, and a read error may be involved. The genes are TRBV18 and TRBJ2-1; tentative D call: TRBD2 (6 bases). There are 16 residues in the CDR3. Germline V gene sequence: CDR1 KGHSH, CDR2 LQKENI. The CDR3 reads CASSPPVGDSDNEQFF. CDR3 bases: TGTGCCAGCTCACCACCAGTTGGGGACTCCGACAATGAGCAGTTCTTC.

This clone has at least ten counts. The rearrangement uses TRBV14 and TRBJ2-4; no reliable D call. The CDR3 runs 13 residues. Trimming removed 1 base at V and 7 bases at J, with 8 bases between. Per the germline V gene, CDR1 is SGHDN and CDR2 is FVKESK. In DNA, the CDR3 is TGTGCCAGCAGCCAAGTCGTTGCGAACATTCAGTACTTC. This translates into CASSQVVANIQYF.

The V call is TRBV6-1, the J call TRBJ1-5; no firm D call. Germline V gives CDR1 MNHNS, CDR2 SASEGT. The CDR3 runs 11 residues. Trimming removed 8 bases from V and 11 bases from J, with 13 bases in between. The CDR3, as DNA: TGTGCCAGCCGCGCGATTCGGGCCCAGCATTTT. Translating it yields CASRAIRAQHF.

The chain is built from TRBV19 and TRBJ1-5, with D perhaps TRBD1 (5 bases). CDR3 length: 12 amino acids. The germline gives CDR1 LNHDA, CDR2 SQIVND (reference sequence). Between the trimmed V and J ends, which lost 4 bases and 9 bases, there was a span of 10 bases. Here the CDR3 reads CASSTRQGPQHF. For the CDR3, the DNA is TGTGCCAGTAGTACCCGTCAGGGGCCCCAGCATTTT.

J is TRBJ2-7 and V is TRBV6-1; D is possibly TRBD2 (6 bases). Trimming cost V 6 bases and J 2 bases, with 17 bases left between them. The CDR3 has 15 residues. CDR1 and CDR2 from the germline V gene are MNHNS and SASEGT. The CDR3 nucleotides read TGTGCCAGCAGAAGACTAGTTCCGATCGCCTACGAGCAGTACTTC. Its protein is CASRRLVPIAYEQYF.

This sequence joins TRBV6-6 and TRBJ2-1; D is possibly TRBD2 (6 bases). The germline V gene has CDR1 MNHNY and CDR2 SVGAGI (reference sequence). With 6 bases removed from V and 9 bases from J, the gap between germline ends came to 12 bases. The CDR3 has 12 amino acids. The CDR3 coding sequence is TGTGCCAGCAGGAAGGAGGGTGGTGAGCAGTTCTTC. It is translated as CASRKEGGEQFF.

CDR3 loop: CASSYGTSYQETQYF. In nucleotides, the CDR3 is TGCGCCAGCAGCTATGGGACAAGCTACCAAGAGACCCAGTACTTC. This chain joins TRBV5-1 and TRBJ2-5, with a tentative D call TRBD1 (6 bases). This CDR3 is built from 15 residues. V was trimmed by 3 bases and J by 0 bases, leaving 12 bases between them. Germline assignment: CDR1 SGHRS and CDR2 YFSETQ.

This sequence joins TRBV7-9 and TRBJ2-2; D is uncertain. The CDR3 contains 12 residues. V lost 4 bases, J lost 3 bases, and 3 bases lay in between. Germline V gene data show CDR1 as SEHNR and CDR2 as FQNEAQ (reference sequence). CDR3 sequence: CASSSDTGELFF. DNA of the CDR3: TGTGCCAGCAGCTCAGACACCGGGGAGCTGTTTTTT.

The CDR3 sequence: CASSWGGTDTQYF. As DNA, the CDR3 is TGTGCCAGCAGCTGGGGAGGCACAGATACGCAGTATTTT. V and J are TRBV7-2 and TRBJ2-3, with D tentatively TRBD2 (5 bases). The CDR3 has 13 residues. V dropped 4 bases and J dropped 1 base, with 6 bases sitting between them. The germline V gene has CDR1 SGHTA and CDR2 FQGNSA.

This chain links TRBV4-1 with TRBJ2-7; D gene ambiguous. V dropped 0 bases and J dropped 5 bases, with 8 bases sitting between them. The CDR3 sequence is 13 residues long. Per germline, CDR1 MGHRA and CDR2 YSYEKL. CDR3 region: CASSQELADEQYF. In DNA, the CDR3 is TGCGCCAGCAGCCAAGAACTGGCGGACGAGCAGTACTTC.

This chain joins TRBV5-1 and TRBJ2-2; the match to TRBD2 covers 9 bases. From germline, CDR1 is SGHRS and CDR2 YFSETQ. The CDR3 extends over 16 amino acids. J was trimmed by 1 base and V by 2 bases; bases with no gene match: 3. The chain's CDR3 is CASSFLSGRNTGELFF. The DNA for the CDR3 is TGCGCCAGCAGCTTTCTTAGCGGGAGGAACACCGGGGAGCTGTTTTTT.

The rearrangement uses TRBV21-1 and TRBJ2-7. TRBV21-1 constitutes a pseudogene. CDR3 length: 14 amino acids. CDR3 DNA: TGTGCCAGCAGCAAGGGTAGTGAGGGGCACGAGCAGTACTTC. Its protein product is CASSKGSEGHEQYF.

The chain is built from TRBV5-4 and TRBJ2-7; possibly TRBD1 for D (6 bases). This CDR3 is 16 amino acids long. V lost 1 base and J 3 bases, leaving 17 bases between the germline ends. Per germline, CDR1 SGHNT and CDR2 YYREEE (reference sequence). The DNA for the CDR3 is TGTGCCAGCAGCTTGATCCCCGGGACACCGGACTACGAGCAGTACTTC. Amino acid sequence: CASSLIPGTPDYEQYF.

In its sample, this clone was seen once. Distinct nucleotide sequences in the sample also encode this CDR3. The chain joins TRBV29-1 to TRBJ2-1; D unresolved. Trimming shortened V by 1 base and J by 1 base, and 8 bases separated the two germline ends. The CDR3 has 14 amino acids. Germline V gene data show CDR1 as SQVTM and CDR2 as ANQGSEA. The CDR3 spells CSVEGRISYNEQFF. The CDR3 DNA follows: TGCAGCGTTGAAGGGCGGATTTCCTACAATGAGCAGTTCTTC.

CDR3 amino acids: CASSPSGTSYSEQYF. The CDR3 DNA sequence: TGTGCCAGCAGCCCCTCCGGGACTAGTTACAGCGAGCAGTACTTC. This rearrangement joins TRBV7-2 to TRBJ2-7, with 8 bases matching TRBD2. V lost 5 bases, J lost 6 bases, and 12 bases stayed unmatched. This CDR3 spans 15 amino acids. Germline V CDR1 and CDR2: SGHTA, FQGNSA.

V and J are TRBV11-2 and TRBJ1-5; D remains ambiguous. Trimming pared 4 bases from V and 9 bases from J, leaving 13 bases between. The length of the CDR3 is 13 residues. Per the germline V gene, CDR1 is SGHAT and CDR2 is FQNNGV. DNA of the CDR3: TGTGCCAGCAGCTCGGGCCCGATGGGGCCCCAGCATTTT. Translation gives CASSSGPMGPQHF.